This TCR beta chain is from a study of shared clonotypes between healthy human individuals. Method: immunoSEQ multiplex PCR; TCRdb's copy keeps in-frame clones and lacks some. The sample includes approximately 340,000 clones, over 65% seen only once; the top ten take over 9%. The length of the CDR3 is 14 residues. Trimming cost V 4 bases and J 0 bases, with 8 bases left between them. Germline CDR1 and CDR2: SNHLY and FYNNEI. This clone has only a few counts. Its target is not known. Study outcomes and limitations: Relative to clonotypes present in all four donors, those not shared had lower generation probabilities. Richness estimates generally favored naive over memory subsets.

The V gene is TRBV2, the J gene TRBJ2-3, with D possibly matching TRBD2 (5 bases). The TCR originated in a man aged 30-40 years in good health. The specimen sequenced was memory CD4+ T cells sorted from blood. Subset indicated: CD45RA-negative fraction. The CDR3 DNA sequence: TGTGCCAGCAGTGCGGGGTATAGCACAGATACGCAGTATTTT. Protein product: CASSAGYSTDTQYF.